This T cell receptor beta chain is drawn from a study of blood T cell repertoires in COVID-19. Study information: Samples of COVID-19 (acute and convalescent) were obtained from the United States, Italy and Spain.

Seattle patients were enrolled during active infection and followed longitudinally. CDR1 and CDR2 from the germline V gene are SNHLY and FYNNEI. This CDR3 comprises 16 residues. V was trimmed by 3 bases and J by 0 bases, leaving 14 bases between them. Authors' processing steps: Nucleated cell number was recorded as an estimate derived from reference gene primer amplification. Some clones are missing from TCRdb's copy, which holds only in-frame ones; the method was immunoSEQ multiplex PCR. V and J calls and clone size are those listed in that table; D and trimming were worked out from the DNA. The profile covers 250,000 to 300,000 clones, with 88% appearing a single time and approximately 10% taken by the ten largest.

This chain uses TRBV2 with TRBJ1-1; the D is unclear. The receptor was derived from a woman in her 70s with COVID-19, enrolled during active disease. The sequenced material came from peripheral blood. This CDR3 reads CASSEVVPGLNTEAFF. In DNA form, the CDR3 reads TGTGCCAGCAGTGAGGTCGTTCCCGGGTTGAACACTGAAGCTTTCTTT.